This T cell receptor (beta chain) is from a study of T cells in Graves' hyperthyroidism and ophthalmopathy (dated by TCRdb to the late 2010s). About the study as a whole: Peripheral blood was sampled at the time of initial diagnosis, prior to any treatment. A discovery cohort of about 95 patients, approximately 45 with Graves' ophthalmopathy and over 55 with stable Graves' hyperthyroidism, was used to find distinguishing TCR V-J signatures. An independent validation cohort of fewer than 20 hyperthyroidism patients and about 16 patients who later progressed to ophthalmopathy tested prospective prediction of ophthalmopathy. The 90 or so discovery patients were randomly split 7:3 into training and test sets. The study also compared thyroid tissue and blood T-cell repertoires from several Graves' hyperthyroidism patients. Following sampling, methimazole starting at 30 mg daily was given to hyperthyroidism patients, and high-dose intravenous methylprednisolone was given to ophthalmopathy patients. The paper reports TCR Vbeta CDR3 sequencing of roughly 140 peripheral blood samples: over 40 ophthalmopathy, some 80 hyperthyroidism and around 17 progressor patients.

Amplification of TCR beta CDR3 regions was carried out from RNA transcripts. A first-round RT-PCR of the TCR CDR3 used the HTBI primer set with the Qiagen OneStep RT-PCR kit. The libraries were constructed in a second round of multiplex PCR and then size-selected and purified. Sequencing of the libraries was done on an Illumina HiSeq2000 using paired-end 100 bp reads. The paper's data handling went like this. Raw data were processed with SOAPnuke, discarding reads with adapters, uncalled bases, mean Phred below 15, or no exact constant-primer or identifier match. High-quality paired reads were merged with COPE v1.2.5, and unique nucleotide sequences were defined as clonotypes. Clonotypes were aligned to IMGT TRBV, TRBD and TRBJ reference segments using MiTCR v1.1. Only V-J combinations with frequency above 0.0001, covering roughly 99% of repertoires, were analysed. The TCS score was defined as the ratio of F50 (clonal expansion) to E x V (chaos), calculated using BLOSUM62-based TCRdist between CDR3 peptides within each V-J. Welch's t-statistics and random forest reduced just over 500 V-J features to fewer than 15, which were used in a naive Bayes classifier (R e1071). The public reads were run again by TCRdb, first through fastp at Q25 and then through MiXCR, and only productive beta chains were kept. One record per CDR3 amino acid sequence lists the most common genes and DNA. These V and J calls are TCRdb output, not the study's own analysis. The sample records around 350,000 distinct CDR3 sequences, about 15% of which are singletons. The top ten constitute under 25% of the sample.

This clonotype was picked up a small number of times. This clone's antigen is unknown. The record has no base qualities; no much larger clone is one base away. Moderately to severely active disease, a Clinical Activity Score of at least 3, a NOSPECS grade of at least 4, and a duration under 3 months were present in ophthalmopathy patients. Exclusion was applied to patients with uncontrolled infections, other autoimmune diseases, pregnancy or lactation. Diagnoses were established on the basis of clinical symptoms, serum thyroxine and TRAb, thyroid ultrasound, and orbital computed tomography. Ficoll-Paque density gradient centrifugation was used to isolate PBMCs from under 11 ml of fresh peripheral blood. Total RNA was extracted with Trizol reagent, and quality was checked on an Agilent 2100 Bioanalyzer. Via the germline V gene, CDR1 is SGHTA and CDR2 FQGTGA. The CDR3 has 16 amino acids, counting the end cysteine and phenylalanine. The retained sequence is limited to the CDR3, 48 bases, with the frame set at the first base. V is trimmed back by 1 base and J by 5 bases, and the junction contains 7 bases that no gene match accounts for.

The paper as a whole reports these results and caveats: No statistical method was used to set the sample size in advance, and investigators knew the group allocation. In validation, progression to ophthalmopathy was predicted by the model with around 70% sensitivity and under 85% specificity, a median of approximately 6.5 months before onset. Most expanded thyroid clonotypes (frequency above 0.001) were also detected in blood, a finding suggesting that blood repertoires may reflect thyroid immune responses. In cross-validation, a model built on a 13 V-J signature told ophthalmopathy apart from stable hyperthyroidism with less than 90% sensitivity and roughly 82% specificity, and in testing the same model reached 80%/75%.

The sequence joins TRBV7-3 to TRBJ2-3; 9 bases in between match TRBD2. Sequenced: blood. The TCR sequence derives from a woman aged 55-70 years with Graves' ophthalmopathy. The encoded CDR3 is CASSLRTAGGEDTQYF. The base sequence is TGTGCCAGCAGCTTAAGGACTGCGGGAGGGGAAGATACGCAGTATTTT.